This T cell receptor (beta chain) was sequenced during a study of T cells after yellow fever vaccination (dated by TCRdb to between 2018 and 2020). Regarding the study in general: The SMART-Seq v4 Ultra Low Input RNA kit was used to prepare libraries from fractions with low cell numbers. Bulk TCR alpha and beta repertoires were sequenced longitudinally to track T-cell clones before and after primary and booster YFV17D yellow fever vaccination. Two healthy male donors, one aged 18 to 29 and one aged 30 to 40 years, were included in the cohort. Bulk PBMC replicates and cell subsets were isolated from blood drawn at multiple timepoints before and after both primary and secondary immunization. The study at large found these results: The study included only two donors, which limits how far the findings can be generalized. Computational filtering was required because FACS-sorted repertoires could contain abundant contaminating clonotypes from the bulk population. Compared with the primary T-cell response, the secondary T-cell response was faster but weaker, reaching its peak on day 5 rather than on day 15. After the booster, most of the clones that had expanded following primary vaccination were detected again (96% of CD4 and roughly 90% of CD8), which suggests that memory was broadly maintained. A small share of clonotypes was detected in both CD4 and CD8 compartments, with the overlap likely arising from convergent recombination.

Sequenced on an Illumina NovaSeq 6000. TCR cDNA was synthesized by 5'RACE template switching, through which a universal primer site and unique molecular identifiers were introduced. Priming for cDNA synthesis came from both the TCR alpha and TCR beta constant segments. Library amplification used two PCR steps, and the second PCR step added sample barcodes and sequencing adapters. Sequencing of libraries was performed on Illumina HiSeq 2500 (2x100 bp) or NovaSeq (2x150 bp). Turning to the authors' computational methods: Demultiplexing of reads and collapsing into UMI consensus sequences were performed with MIGEC, and V(D)J alignment was carried out with MiXCR. Using edgeR on replicate PBMC samples, clonotypes were called vaccine-responding if FDR was below 0.01 and the log2 fold change was above 5 up to day 15. Each bulk clonotype received a CD4 or CD8 identity based on whether the sequenced CD4 or CD8 repertoire contained that clonotype at higher abundance. The raw public data were reprocessed by TCRdb itself: fastp quality trimming at Q25, MiXCR clonotype calling, in-frame beta chains only. Every distinct CDR3 protein forms one entry, paired with its most common genes and DNA. The V and J calls were determined by TCRdb, not by the authors. The sample table holds a few hundred thousand distinct CDR3 sequences, of which around 10% were seen once. Clones ranked in the top ten supply approximately 3.3% of the sample.

This clonotype appeared a few times. Which antigen it targets is not known. Base qualities are not recorded, but no much larger clone differs from it by a single base. Spanning cysteine to phenylalanine, the CDR3 consists of 12 amino acids. CDR3 DNA only is kept here, 36 bases in frame from base 1. For CDR1 and CDR2, the germline V gene lists SGHVS and FQNEAQ. V gives up 8 bases and J gives up 5 bases, and the segment between their germline ends measures 10 bases. The treatment or condition label, read with the paper, signifies: live attenuated yellow fever vaccine strain. PBMCs were isolated from peripheral blood using a standard Ficoll-Paque protocol. CD4 and CD8 T-cell fractions were isolated with Dynabeads CD4 and CD8 positive selection kits. TriZol was used to extract RNA from bulk PBMCs, CD4 and CD8 fractions, and dextramer-positive and dextramer-negative fractions.

This receptor was obtained from a young man who received the YFV17D yellow fever vaccine. The sample was CD4+ T cells sorted from PBMCs, taken 5 days after the yellow fever booster vaccination. This chain is built from TRBV7-8 and TRBJ2-4; the D gene is not confidently resolved. The base sequence is TGTGCCAGCTCATTCGAGCAAAACATTCAGTACTTC. This gives the protein CASSFEQNIQYF.